This T cell receptor beta chain was found in a study of somatic mutations in cytotoxic T cells in rheumatoid arthritis. Germline trimming cut 2 bases from V and 3 bases from J; bases unmatched to any gene: 4. Germline CDR1 is SNHLY and CDR2 is FYNNEI. CDR3 length equals 15 residues. The repertoire was sequenced with immunoSEQ multiplex PCR; TCRdb's copy has only in-frame clones and lacks some. The repertoire includes approximately 5,000 clones, 70% to 85% of them detected once, and around 46% sits in the top ten. The sequencing input was CD8+ T cells sorted from blood. This sequence was found in a woman in her forties or fifties with rheumatoid arthritis. This chain links TRBV2 with TRBJ1-2; TRBD1 matches 9 bases. CDR3 protein: CASSEIGTGYYGYTF. CDR3 in DNA: TGTGCCAGCAGTGAAATCGGGACAGGGTACTATGGCTACACCTTC.